The 18 T cell receptor beta chains presented below share a single source sample, sequenced in a study of shared T cell receptors in the human thymus. The table came from immunoSEQ multiplex PCR; TCRdb's copy has only in-frame clones and leaves some out. The sample consists of hundreds of thousands of clones, more than 75% of them appearing once. The sample was also reused in another study, on human thymus T cells.

The sequenced sample consisted of thymocytes. The source of these receptors is a boy less than two years old with a congenital heart defect.

The chain uses TRBV29-1 and TRBJ1-2, with D possibly TRBD1 on 6 matching bases. Trimming cost V 1 base and J 5 bases, with 14 bases left between them. The CDR3 totals 14 residues. Germline assignment: CDR1 SQVTM and CDR2 ANQGSEA. The CDR3 here is CSVEADSAFYGYTF. For the CDR3, the DNA is TGCAGCGTTGAAGCGGACAGTGCGTTTTATGGCTACACCTTC.

The V call is TRBV5-1, the J call TRBJ2-3; weak D call: TRBD2 (5 bases). Per germline, CDR1 SGHRS and CDR2 YFSETQ. The CDR3 is 14 amino acids. Trimming pared 3 bases from V and 7 bases from J, leaving 15 bases between. The CDR3 DNA reads as TGCGCCAGCAGCTCACGGGAAGCTCCCTATACGCAGTATTTT. As protein: CASSSREAPYTQYF.

This chain joins TRBV2 and TRBJ2-2, with D maybe TRBD1 (6 bases). This CDR3 spans 15 amino acids. Germline CDR1 is SNHLY and CDR2 is FYNNEI. The ends were cut back, 9 bases at V and 4 bases at J, with 18 bases in the middle. The CDR3 nucleotides are TGTGCCAGTGGGGCTGTGGGGGCAGGCACCGGGGAGCTGTTTTTT. This codes for CASGAVGAGTGELFF.

The chain uses TRBV30 and TRBJ1-2; no reliable D call. The V end was cut by 4 bases, the J end by 2 bases, with 23 bases between. Germline V lookup: CDR1 GTSNPN, CDR2 SVGIG (reference sequence). The CDR3 contains 17 residues. The DNA of the CDR3 is TGTGCCTGGACAAAGTCGTTCCCGACGCCCGGGAACTATGGCTACACCTTC. Translation gives CAWTKSFPTPGNYGYTF.

The chain carries TRBV11-2 and TRBJ1-3, with 9 nucleotides matching TRBD1. V lost 1 base, J lost 2 bases, and 6 bases stayed unmatched. This CDR3 is built from 17 residues. Germline CDR1 reads SGHAT; CDR2 reads FQNNGV. DNA of the CDR3: TGTGCCAGCAGCTTAGTGACAGGGGGACGCCCTGGAAACACCATATATTTT. Protein product: CASSLVTGGRPGNTIYF.

This clone has only one observation. CDR3 DNA: TGCAGCGTATTAGTGGCGTTCGGCGGGAGCGTTTCCGAGCAGTACTTC. This translates into CSVLVAFGGSVSEQYF. This sequence joins TRBV29-1 and TRBJ2-7; 7 bases match TRBD2. V lost 6 bases to trimming and J lost 6 bases; unmatched junction nucleotides: 20. Per the germline V gene, CDR1 is SQVTM and CDR2 is ANQGSEA. CDR3 length: 16 amino acids.

The chain is built from TRBV25-1 and TRBJ1-2; possibly TRBD1 for D (6 bases). V lost 3 bases and J 5 bases, leaving 13 bases between the germline ends. Germline values: CDR1 MGHDK, CDR2 SYGVNS. This CDR3 comprises 14 residues. The CDR3 spells CASSDPRGGYGYTF. CDR3 coding DNA: TGTGCCAGCAGTGACCCCAGGGGCGGGTATGGCTACACCTTC.

The chain joins TRBV11-2 to TRBJ2-5, with 7 bases identical to TRBD1. After removal of 6 bases from V and 5 bases from J, the junction contained 15 bases not matched to a gene. The CDR3 totals 16 residues. Germline V lookup: CDR1 SGHAT, CDR2 FQNNGV. This CDR3 reads CASSSARDRKGETQYF. Written as DNA, the CDR3 is TGTGCCAGCAGTTCTGCCCGGGACAGAAAGGGGGAGACCCAGTACTTC.

This chain links TRBV9 with TRBJ1-2; D perhaps matches TRBD1 (5 bases). The CDR3 runs to 15 residues. The V gene lost 0 bases and the J gene lost 3 bases, with 12 bases spanning the gap. The germline V gene encodes CDR1 SGDLS and CDR2 YYNGEE. The CDR3 sequence: CASSVDKGDYYGYTF. In DNA form, the CDR3 reads TGTGCCAGCAGCGTAGACAAAGGGGACTACTATGGCTACACCTTC. The whole variable domain, remainder taken from reference TRBV9 and TRBJ1-2, is DSGVTQTPKHLITATGQRVTLRCSPRSGDLSVYWYQQSLDQGLQFLIQYYNGEERAKGNILERFSAQQFPDLHSELNLSSLELGDSALYFCASSVDKGDYYGYTFGSGTRLTVV.

The rearrangement links TRBV28 to TRBJ1-2; D gene unclear. Germline CDR1 reads MDHEN; CDR2 reads SYDVKM. With 5 bases removed from V and 4 bases from J, the gap between germline ends came to 20 bases. This CDR3 comprises 16 residues. CDR3 sequence reads: CASSPYARADLYGYTF. In nucleotides, the CDR3 is TGTGCCAGCAGTCCCTATGCGAGGGCAGATCTCTATGGCTACACCTTC.

J is TRBJ2-1 and V is TRBV5-6; a possible D gene is TRBD1 (5 bases). Trimming stripped 4 bases from V and 1 base from J, with 9 bases between. Germline CDR1 reads SGHDT; CDR2 reads YYEEEE. CDR3 length: 14 residues. The CDR3 region has the DNA TGTGCCAGCAGCCACCCAGGGTCCTACAATGAGCAGTTCTTC. Protein product: CASSHPGSYNEQFF.

This rearrangement joins TRBV7-2 to TRBJ2-7; 10 positions agree with TRBD2. Germline values: CDR1 SGHTA, CDR2 FQGNSA. V gave up 5 bases and J gave up 6 bases; unmatched junction bases: 4. The CDR3 has 13 amino acids. CDR3 in amino acids: CASSPRTSGEQYF. The CDR3 DNA follows: TGTGCCAGCAGCCCTCGGACTAGCGGCGAGCAGTACTTC.

The CDR3 nucleotides are TGTGCCAGCTCCTCCGGGGGGCTGTGCACTGAAGCTTTCTTT. Its protein is CASSSGGLCTEAFF. This chain links TRBV19 with TRBJ1-1, with TRBD1 as a possible D gene (6 bases). The germline V gene has CDR1 LNHDA and CDR2 SQIVND (reference sequence). V shed 9 bases and J shed 4 bases, with 18 bases lying between them. The CDR3 runs to 14 residues.

V gene TRBV9 combines with J gene TRBJ2-7; TRBD1 agrees at 9 bases. The ends lost 3 bases at V and 2 bases at J; junction bases unmatched: 6. CDR1 SGDLS and CDR2 YYNGEE come from the germline V gene. CDR3 length: 15 amino acids. This CDR3 is CASSATGGSAYEQYF. CDR3 sequence (DNA): TGTGCCAGCAGCGCTACAGGGGGCAGCGCCTACGAGCAGTACTTC.

The chain has TRBV5-5 and TRBJ1-5, with 9 nucleotides matching TRBD1. There are 15 residues in the CDR3. The junction had 8 bases not matched to a gene; V was cut back by 3 bases and J by 7 bases. Germline V gene lookup returns CDR1 SGHKS and CDR2 YYEKEE (reference sequence). The CDR3 spells CASSSDRGGFQPQHF. The DNA of the CDR3 is TGTGCCAGCAGCTCGGACAGGGGAGGTTTCCAGCCCCAGCATTTT. Based on the CDR3 plus reference TRBV5-5 and TRBJ1-5, the full variable domain is DAGVTQSPTHLIKTRGQQVTLRCSPISGHKSVSWYQQVLGQGPQFIFQYYEKEERGRGNFPDRFSARQFPNYSSELNVNALLLGDSALYLCASSSDRGGFQPQHFGDGTRLSIL.

This rearrangement joins TRBV27 to TRBJ1-1, with a tentative D call TRBD1 (6 bases). CDR1 and CDR2 from the germline V gene are MNHEY and SMNVEV (reference sequence). This CDR3 has 15 residues. V was clipped by 5 bases and J by 2 bases, with 15 bases between them. CDR3: CASSTPDRPNTEAFF. The CDR3 bases are TGTGCCAGCAGTACGCCCGACAGGCCTAACACTGAAGCTTTCTTT.

The V call is TRBV2, the J call TRBJ2-1, with 7 nucleotides matching TRBD2. Unmatched junction bases numbered 7, after V lost 2 bases and J lost 6 bases. CDR3 size: 15 residues. The germline V gene encodes CDR1 SNHLY and CDR2 FYNNEI. DNA for the CDR3: TGTGCCAGCAGTGAAAGTCTAGCGGCCCTCAATGAGCAGTTCTTC. Translation: CASSESLAALNEQFF.

This chain uses TRBV5-6 with TRBJ2-7; D perhaps matches TRBD1 (6 bases). The CDR3 totals 15 residues. Germline V gene sequence: CDR1 SGHDT, CDR2 YYEEEE. V was cut by 4 bases and J by 2 bases, with 16 bases left in between. Written as DNA, the CDR3 is TGTGCCAGCAGCCCGGGGACACCGAACCCCTACGAGCAGTACTTC. Protein sequence: CASSPGTPNPYEQYF.